The clone carrying this T cell receptor beta chain was observed a few times. The data belong to a study of T-cell reconstitution after alpha-beta-depleted transplantation in children. Library preparation (for TCRbeta) was performed with unique molecular identifiers. TCRdb processed the PCR reads anew with MiXCR; each CDR3 protein has one entry. The table has over 550,000 distinct CDR3 sequences, 8% to 11% seen once. The material was PBMCs from the stem cell graft donor, obtained from the stem cell graft. The TCR comes from a human donor who donated a stem cell graft to a child with acute myeloid leukemia.

CDR3 DNA sequence: TGTGCCAGCAGTTATGGTGGCGGGAGGACCTACAATGAGCAGTTCTTC. This gives the protein CASSYGGGRTYNEQFF. This chain connects TRBV27 to TRBJ2-1, with 8 bases fitting TRBD2. The ends lost 4 bases at V and 2 bases at J; junction bases unmatched: 7. This CDR3 comprises 16 residues. The germline CDR1 and CDR2 sequences are MNHEY and SMNVEV (reference sequence).